These 5 T cell receptor beta chains were all obtained from the same sample, sequenced in a study of PD-1 blockade in classical Hodgkin lymphoma. Brentuximab vedotin exposure varied among the patients, all of whom had relapsed after autologous stem cell transplantation. This table comes from immunoSEQ multiplex PCR, and its TCRdb copy is limited to in-frame clones, with some not included. The sample shows about 58,000 clones, approximately 90% of them seen only once. The sequences come from peripheral blood mononuclear cells (PBMCs), collected before the second cycle of nivolumab. These receptors came from a human donor with classical Hodgkin lymphoma.

V and J are TRBV7-9 and TRBJ1-2; 9 nucleotides match TRBD1. Germline values: CDR1 SEHNR, CDR2 FQNEAQ (reference sequence). The CDR3 totals 15 residues. The trim removed 3 bases at V and 1 base at J, leaving 3 bases unmatched. CDR3 protein: CASSFRGQGNYGYTF. In DNA, the CDR3 is TGTGCCAGCAGCTTTCGGGGACAGGGTAACTATGGCTACACCTTC.

The V call is TRBV10-3, the J call TRBJ2-3, with 7 bases aligning to TRBD2. V lost 8 bases to trimming and J lost 6 bases; unmatched junction nucleotides: 5. There are 12 residues in the CDR3. From germline, CDR1 is ENHRY and CDR2 SYGVKD. The CDR3 here is CAISWGGDTQYF. In DNA, the CDR3 is TGTGCCATCTCCTGGGGGGGGGATACGCAGTATTTT.

CDR3 region: CASSPGQGVRIRVGTDTQYF. The CDR3 nucleotides are TGCGCCAGCAGCCCCGGACAGGGGGTCCGTATTCGCGTAGGCACAGATACGCAGTATTTT. The rearrangement joins TRBV5-1 to TRBJ2-3; TRBD1 matches at 10 bases. The CDR3 is made up of 20 amino acids. Germline lookup yields CDR1 SGHRS and CDR2 YFSETQ. Trimming at V came to 4 bases and at J to 1 base, leaving 18 bases not matched to a gene.

V is TRBV21-1 and J is TRBJ1-2. TRBV21-1 has pseudogene status. The CDR3 has 13 residues. The CDR3 here is CASRRTGNSGYTF. CDR3 DNA: TGTGCCAGCAGAAGGACCGGGAATTCTGGCTACACCTTC.

A word on this clone: The same CDR3 arises from other DNA sequences in this sample as well. The V gene is TRBV5-1, the J gene TRBJ1-2, with no clear D. The CDR3 sequence is 13 residues long. V lost 0 bases, J lost 2 bases, and 5 bases lay in between. Germline V gives CDR1 SGHRS, CDR2 YFSETQ. The DNA of the CDR3 is TGCGCCAGCAGCTTGGGAGGGAACTATGGCTACACCTTC. Protein sequence: CASSLGGNYGYTF.